One sample yielded the 13 T cell receptor beta chains listed below, sequenced in a study of T cell responses to AZD1222 COVID-19 vaccine. Repertoires were generated with immunoSEQ multiplex PCR, while TCRdb's copy carries only in-frame clones and drops some. The sample gives 100,000 to 150,000 clones, roughly 89% of which show up once; roughly 6.3% is in the top ten. This sample comprised peripheral blood, obtained on day 0 of AZD1222 vaccination. These TCRs come from an adult in good health.

This clone is a singleton in its sample. The chain links TRBV7-3 to TRBJ1-1; 7 nucleotides line up with TRBD1. With V trimmed by 2 bases and J by 1 base, 19 bases remained unmatched. The CDR3 loop spans 20 amino acids. The germline V gene encodes CDR1 SGHTA and CDR2 FQGTGA. The CDR3, as DNA: TGTGCCAGCAGCTTATCGACAGGGACTTTTCTCCCCCTCTGGAACACTGAAGCTTTCTTT. Protein product: CASSLSTGTFLPLWNTEAFF.

The chain carries TRBV4-3 and TRBJ1-2; no reliable D call. Trimming left V 3 bases short and J 3 bases short, with 17 bases between. The length of the CDR3 is 16 residues. Germline V CDR1 and CDR2: LGHNA, YSLEER. The CDR3 loop is CASSHVVGEGDYGYTF. CDR3 DNA sequence: TGCGCCAGCAGCCATGTCGTCGGGGAGGGCGACTATGGCTACACCTTC.

The rearrangement uses TRBV6-1 and TRBJ1-1; D call uncertain. Germline lookup yields CDR1 MNHNS and CDR2 SASEGT. V was cut by 2 bases and J by 3 bases, with 7 bases left in between. The CDR3 contains 13 residues. CDR3 residues: CASSETPYTEAFF. For the CDR3, the DNA is TGTGCCAGCAGTGAAACCCCGTACACTGAAGCTTTCTTT.

The CDR3 coding sequence is TGTGCCAGCAGCCGATCTCCCTTCACAGAAAACTATGGCTACACCTTC. Protein: CASSRSPFTENYGYTF. The chain combines TRBV7-9 with TRBJ1-2; D gene ambiguous. Germline V gene lookup returns CDR1 SEHNR and CDR2 FQNEAQ (reference sequence). Between the trimmed V and J ends, which lost 5 bases and 2 bases, there was a span of 18 bases. This CDR3 comprises 16 residues.

The CDR3 protein is CASSYGEGRGYTF. CDR3 bases: TGTGCCAGCAGTTACGGGGAGGGACGTGGCTACACCTTC. V usage is TRBV6-6 and J usage is TRBJ1-2; tentative D call: TRBD1 (5 bases). The CDR3 length is 13 residues. Germline V gives CDR1 MNHNY, CDR2 SVGAGI (reference sequence). V gave up 2 bases and J gave up 7 bases, with 11 bases separating them.

This chain links TRBV6-5 with TRBJ2-1; TRBD1 aligns across 8 bases. With V trimmed by 2 bases and J by 7 bases, 10 bases remained unmatched. This CDR3 has 16 amino acids. Germline V gene data show CDR1 as MNHEY and CDR2 as SVGAGI. CDR3 nucleotides: TGTGCCAGCAGTTACCTAACAGGGGGGTTGTGGAATGAGCAGTTCTTC. Protein sequence: CASSYLTGGLWNEQFF.

This clone was counted once. The genes are TRBV5-1 and TRBJ1-2, with TRBD1 matching over 9 bases. The CDR3 contains 15 residues. V trimming: 0 bases; J trimming: 6 bases; junction bases outside the gene matches: 6. The germline V gene encodes CDR1 SGHRS and CDR2 YFSETQ. CDR3 region: CASSLDGTGYHGYTF. Written as DNA, the CDR3 is TGCGCCAGCAGCTTGGACGGGACAGGGTATCATGGCTACACCTTC.

The rearrangement links TRBV9 to TRBJ1-1; D unresolved. V lost 0 bases, J lost 1 base, and 4 bases lay in between. The CDR3 has 13 amino acids. Germline V gene data show CDR1 as SGDLS and CDR2 as YYNGEE. The CDR3 coding sequence is TGTGCCAGCAGCGTAGCCCAGAACACTGAAGCTTTCTTT. This gives the protein CASSVAQNTEAFF.

This clone was observed a single time. V usage is TRBV9 and J usage is TRBJ1-6; 7 bases match TRBD1. The CDR3 has 15 residues. The trim removed 0 bases at V and 6 bases at J, leaving 3 bases unmatched. CDR1 is SGDLS, CDR2 YYNGEE, per germline. This CDR3 is CASSVAGQFNSPLHF. CDR3 nucleotides: TGTGCCAGCAGCGTAGCGGGACAGTTTAATTCACCCCTCCACTTT.

The chain uses TRBV30 and TRBJ1-6; D remains unclear. Trimming shortened V by 0 bases and J by 10 bases, and 10 bases separated the two germline ends. This CDR3 comprises 13 residues. Germline lookup yields CDR1 GTSNPN and CDR2 SVGIG (reference sequence). The CDR3 protein is CAWSVGWRSPLHF. The CDR3 DNA sequence: TGTGCCTGGAGTGTTGGGTGGCGGTCACCCCTCCACTTT.

This clone showed up just a few times. The chain combines TRBV4-3 with TRBJ1-2, with TRBD1 identical over 8 bases. The ends lost 5 bases at V and 5 bases at J; junction bases unmatched: 10. Looked up from germline, CDR1 is LGHNA and CDR2 is YSLEER. This CDR3 is built from 15 residues. The CDR3 loop reads CASSDSNRGTYGYTF. CDR3 in DNA: TGCGCCAGCAGCGACTCTAACAGGGGGACTTATGGCTACACCTTC.

The chain is built from TRBV28 and TRBJ2-4; 9 bases agree with TRBD1. Germline CDR1 and CDR2: MDHEN and SYDVKM. The J segment lost 6 bases and the V segment lost 5 bases, leaving 5 bases of the junction unmatched. This CDR3 has 14 residues. CDR3 nucleotide sequence: TGTGCCAGCAGTGGAGGGACAGGGACAAACATTCAGTACTTC. It specifies CASSGGTGTNIQYF.

The chain links TRBV3-1 (or the pseudogene TRBV3-2) to TRBJ1-6; 9 bases are a match to TRBD1. The CDR3 length is 18 residues. V lost 5 bases and J lost 7; bases outside the gene matches: 15. The germline V gene has CDR1 LGHDT and CDR2 YNNKEL (reference sequence). CDR3 amino acids: CASSSRSLGGTGNSPLHF. As DNA, the CDR3 is TGTGCCAGCAGCTCACGGAGCCTAGGGGGGACAGGGAATTCACCCCTCCACTTT.